A single sample gave rise to the 7 T cell receptor beta chains below, sequenced in a study of human T cells and chemical hapten exposure. Noted time point: pre-sensitization, week 0. Noted treatment: therapeutic diphenylcyclopropenone sensitization with weekly scalp DPC. MiXCR was run by TCRdb on the RACE reads, yielding one entry per CDR3 protein. This table has tens of thousands of distinct CDR3 sequences, around 7% appearing once. Sequenced here: whole blood, sampled in connection with sensitization to the hapten diphenylcyclopropenone (DPC). The receptor source for this set is a woman under 40 with alopecia areata. Some clones in this sample may be carry-over from other donors' samples.

This clonotype was detected many times. The junction does not match germline at one end; this may be a read error. The rearrangement links TRBV28 to TRBJ2-5; tentatively, D is TRBD1 or TRBD2 (5 bases each). Germline-derived CDR1 and CDR2 are MDHEN and SYDVKM. The CDR3 covers 14 residues. The CDR3 DNA reads as TGTGCCAGCAGCGAGGTACGGGACCAAGGGACCCAGTACTTC. It is translated as CASSEVRDQGTQYF.

This clonotype showed up many times. The chain is built from TRBV14 and TRBJ2-2, with D unresolved. The germline V and J ends were trimmed by 2 bases and 1 base, with 8 bases remaining between them. There are 15 residues in the CDR3. CDR1 and CDR2 (germline): SGHDN, FVKESK. CDR3 sequence reads: CASSQLVLNTGELFF. CDR3 nucleotide sequence: TGTGCCAGCAGCCAATTGGTCCTGAACACCGGGGAGCTGTTTTTT.

This clonotype showed up many times. The chain is built from TRBV5-5 and TRBJ2-5; 9 bases match TRBD2. J was trimmed by 3 bases and V by 10 bases; bases with no gene match: 7. Germline-derived CDR1 and CDR2 are SGHKS and YYEKEE (reference sequence). The CDR3 is 13 residues long. The CDR3 reads CASQIAGEETQYF. The CDR3 nucleotides read TGTGCCTCCCAGATAGCGGGGGAAGAGACCCAGTACTTC.

At least ten counts were recorded for this clonotype. This chain connects TRBV7-2 to TRBJ2-7; possibly TRBD2 for D (5 bases). This CDR3 is 15 amino acids long. V was shortened by 5 bases and J by 6 bases, with 20 bases between the two germline ends. Germline V gene lookup returns CDR1 SGHTA and CDR2 FQGNSA. The CDR3 is CASSPGLVRGSEQYF. The CDR3 bases are TGTGCCAGCAGCCCCGGACTGGTCCGTGGCTCCGAGCAGTACTTC. Together with reference TRBV7-2 and TRBJ2-7, the CDR3 gives the full variable domain: GAGVSQSPSNKVTEKGKDVELRCDPISGHTALYWYRQSLGQGLEFLIYFQGNSAPDKSGLPSDRFSAERTGGSVSTLTIQRTQQEDSAVYLCASSPGLVRGSEQYFGPGTRLTVT.

With regard to this clonotype: This may be a read error: a much more frequent sequence differs by one nucleotide. Lacking the conserved final phenylalanine or tryptophan, this CDR3 likely reflects a read error. V is TRBV7-9 and J is TRBJ1-2; D is perhaps TRBD1 (5 bases). The germline V and J ends were trimmed by 2 bases and 8 bases, with 18 bases remaining between them. Germline V gene data show CDR1 as SEHNR and CDR2 as FQNEAQ (reference sequence). The CDR3 is made up of 15 amino acids. The CDR3 reads CASSLSSAGREGYTL. CDR3 bases: TGTGCCAGCAGCTTATCGTCAGCGGGACGGGAAGGCTACACCCTC.

This clonotype has just a few counts. V is TRBV19 and J is TRBJ2-3; maybe TRBD2 (6 bases). In germline, CDR1 is LNHDA, CDR2 SQIVND (reference sequence). V was trimmed by 6 bases and J by 4 bases, leaving 8 bases between them. The CDR3 is made up of 12 amino acids. For the CDR3, the DNA is TGTGCCAGTAGCGGACTATCAGATACGCAGTATTTT. Amino acids: CASSGLSDTQYF. Using reference TRBV19 and TRBJ2-3 for the parts outside the CDR3, the full variable domain is DGGITQSPKYLFRKEGQNVTLSCEQNLNHDAMYWYRQDPGQGLRLIYYSQIVNDFQKGDIAEGYSVSREKKESFPLTVTSAQKNPTAFYLCASSGLSDTQYFGPGTRLTVL.

This clonotype was recorded many times. This chain uses TRBV12-3 or TRBV12-4 with TRBJ1-4; D is possibly TRBD1 (5 bases). CDR3 length: 12 residues. The ends were cut back, 6 bases at V and 7 bases at J, with 9 bases in the middle. The CDR3 region has the DNA TGTGCCAGCAGGGGGCTGGGTGAAAAACTGTTTTTT. Its protein product is CASRGLGEKLFF.